This T cell receptor (beta chain) stems from a study of cytomegalovirus exposure and HLA in healthy donors. Remarks on this clone: As yet, its antigen is unknown.

Germline lookup yields CDR1 SGHKS and CDR2 YYEKEE (reference sequence). The CDR3 extends over 16 amino acids. With V trimmed by 4 bases and J by 2 bases, 4 bases remained unmatched. Here immunoSEQ multiplex PCR was the method, and the copy in TCRdb shows in-frame clones only, minus some. The repertoire holds about 310,000 clones, with around 90% as singletons. General observations from the study: The classifier reportedly diagnosed cytomegalovirus status with high sensitivity and specificity. Among TCR beta chains, those listed as cytomegalovirus-associated numbered approximately 150. Among the CMV-associated chains, three were confirmed in vitro as specific for CMV antigens.

This clonotype originated in a man aged 25 to 45 in good health and CMV-seronegative. V gene TRBV5-5 combines with J gene TRBJ2-5, with 14 bases that match TRBD2. Material for sequencing was PBMCs. The DNA for the CDR3 is TGTGCCAGCAGCCACGGACTAGCGGGGGGACAAGAGACCCAGTACTTC. This sequence encodes CASSHGLAGGQETQYF.